This T cell receptor (beta chain) was profiled in a study of blood T cell repertoires in COVID-19. Study background: COVID-19 samples from acute and convalescent phases originated in the United States, Italy and Spain. T cells, B-cell-depleted T cells, or PBMCs supplied cDNA or gDNA.

The germline gives CDR1 ENHRY, CDR2 SYGVKD. This CDR3 has 17 residues. Trimming removed 4 bases from V and 6 bases from J; junction bases left unmatched: 11. Original handling: Researchers report that nucleated cell counts were estimated from reference gene primer amplification. The protocol was immunoSEQ multiplex PCR, while the TCRdb copy is restricted to in-frame clones and leaves out a portion. That table furnishes V, J and clone size, whereas the DNA furnished D and trimming. The table lists about 120,000 clones, 60% to 80% of them singletons. This chain joins TRBV10-3 and TRBJ2-1, with TRBD2 matching 11 bases. The sample comprised peripheral blood. This clonotype was sampled from a human donor in a cohort sampled during active COVID-19. CDR3 sequence reads: CAISGRTPGLAVNEQFF. DNA for the CDR3: TGTGCCATCAGTGGAAGAACTCCGGGACTAGCGGTCAATGAGCAGTTCTTC.